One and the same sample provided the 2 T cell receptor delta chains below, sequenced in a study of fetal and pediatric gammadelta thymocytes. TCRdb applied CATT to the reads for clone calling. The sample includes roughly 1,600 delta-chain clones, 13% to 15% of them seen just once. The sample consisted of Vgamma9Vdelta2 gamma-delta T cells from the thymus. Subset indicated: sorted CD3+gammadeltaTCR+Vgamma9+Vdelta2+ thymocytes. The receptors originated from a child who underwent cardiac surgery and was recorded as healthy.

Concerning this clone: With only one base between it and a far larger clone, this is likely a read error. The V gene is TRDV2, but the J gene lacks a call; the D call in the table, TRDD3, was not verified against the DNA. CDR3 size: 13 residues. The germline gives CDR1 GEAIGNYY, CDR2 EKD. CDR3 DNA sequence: TGTGCCTGTGACACCGGCGGGGGAAATAAACGCATCTTT. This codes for CACDTGGGNKRIF.

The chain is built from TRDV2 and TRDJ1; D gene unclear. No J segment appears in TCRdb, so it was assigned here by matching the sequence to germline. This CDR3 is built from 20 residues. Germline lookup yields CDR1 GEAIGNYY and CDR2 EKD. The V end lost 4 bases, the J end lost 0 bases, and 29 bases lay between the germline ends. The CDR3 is CACDRRPEGPLSKYTDKLIF. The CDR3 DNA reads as TGTGCCTGTGATCGGCGGCCTGAGGGCCCACTCAGTAAGTACACCGATAAACTCATCTTT.